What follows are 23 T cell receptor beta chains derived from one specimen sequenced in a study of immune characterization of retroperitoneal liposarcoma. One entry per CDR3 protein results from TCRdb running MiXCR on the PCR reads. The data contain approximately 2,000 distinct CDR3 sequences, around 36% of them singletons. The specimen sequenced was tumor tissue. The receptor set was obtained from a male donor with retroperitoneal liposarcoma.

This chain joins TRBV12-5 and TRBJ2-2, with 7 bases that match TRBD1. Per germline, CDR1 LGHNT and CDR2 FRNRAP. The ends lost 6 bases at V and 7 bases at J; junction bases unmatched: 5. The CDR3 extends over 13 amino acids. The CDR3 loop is CASGGQGVGELFF. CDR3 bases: TGTGCTAGTGGGGGGCAGGGGGTCGGGGAGCTGTTTTTT.

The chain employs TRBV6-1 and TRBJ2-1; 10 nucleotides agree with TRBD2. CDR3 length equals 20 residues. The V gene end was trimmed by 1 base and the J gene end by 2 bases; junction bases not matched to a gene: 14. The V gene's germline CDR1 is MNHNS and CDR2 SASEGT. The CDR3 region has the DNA TGTGCCAGCAGTGAAGTTCAAAGCCCTAGCGGGGGACGTACCTACAATGAGCAGTTCTTC. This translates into CASSEVQSPSGGRTYNEQFF.

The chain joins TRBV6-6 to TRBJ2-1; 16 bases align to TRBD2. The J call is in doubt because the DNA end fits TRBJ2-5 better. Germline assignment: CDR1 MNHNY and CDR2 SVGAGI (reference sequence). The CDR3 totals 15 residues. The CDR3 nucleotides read TGTGCCAGCAGTGGGACTAGCGGGGGGGCAGAGACCCAGTACTTC. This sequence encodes CASSGTSGGAETQYF.

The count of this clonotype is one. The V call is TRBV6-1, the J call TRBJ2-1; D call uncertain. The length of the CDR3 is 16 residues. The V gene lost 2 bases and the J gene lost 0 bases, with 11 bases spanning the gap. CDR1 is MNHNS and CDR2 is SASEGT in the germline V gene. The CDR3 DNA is TGTGCCAGCAGTGAAAGGGCCCCCGGCTCCTACAATGAGCAGTTCTTC. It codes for CASSERAPGSYNEQFF.

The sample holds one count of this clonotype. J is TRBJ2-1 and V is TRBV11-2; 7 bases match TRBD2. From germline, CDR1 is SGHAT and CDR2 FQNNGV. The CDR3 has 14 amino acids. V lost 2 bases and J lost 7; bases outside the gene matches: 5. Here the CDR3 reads CASSLTLGGNEQFF. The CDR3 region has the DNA TGTGCCAGCAGCTTAACGTTGGGAGGGAATGAGCAGTTCTTC. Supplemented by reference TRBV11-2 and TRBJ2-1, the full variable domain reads EAGVAQSPRYKIIEKRQSVAFWCNPISGHATLYWYQQILGQGPKLLIQFQNNGVVDDSQLPKDRFSAERLKGVDSTLKIQPAKLEDSAVYLCASSLTLGGNEQFFGPGTRLTVL.

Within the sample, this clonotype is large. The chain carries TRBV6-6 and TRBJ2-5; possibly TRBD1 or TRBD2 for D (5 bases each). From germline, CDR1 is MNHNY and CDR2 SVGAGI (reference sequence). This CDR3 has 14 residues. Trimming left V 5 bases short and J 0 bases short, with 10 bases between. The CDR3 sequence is CASSRDPDQETQYF. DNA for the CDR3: TGTGCCAGCAGTCGGGACCCTGACCAAGAGACCCAGTACTTC.

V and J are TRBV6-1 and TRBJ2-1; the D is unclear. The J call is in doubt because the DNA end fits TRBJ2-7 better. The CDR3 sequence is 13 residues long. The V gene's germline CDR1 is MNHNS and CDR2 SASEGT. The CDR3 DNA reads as TGTGCCAGCAGTCAAAACTCCCGCTACGAGCAGTACTTC. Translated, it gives CASSQNSRYEQYF.

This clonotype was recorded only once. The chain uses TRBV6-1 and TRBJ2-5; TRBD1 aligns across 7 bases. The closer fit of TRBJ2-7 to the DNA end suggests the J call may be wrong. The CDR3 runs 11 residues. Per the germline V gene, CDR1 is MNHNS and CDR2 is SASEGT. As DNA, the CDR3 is TGTGCCAGCCGTCGACAGGGCGAGCAGTACTTC. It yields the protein CASRRQGEQYF.

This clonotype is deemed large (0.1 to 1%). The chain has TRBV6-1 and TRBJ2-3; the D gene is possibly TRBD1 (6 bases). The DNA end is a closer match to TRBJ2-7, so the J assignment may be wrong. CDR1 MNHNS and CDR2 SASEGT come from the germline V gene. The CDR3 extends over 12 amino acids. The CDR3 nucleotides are TGTGCCAGCAGTAAGGCACAGGGTGAGCAGTACTTC. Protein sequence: CASSKAQGEQYF.

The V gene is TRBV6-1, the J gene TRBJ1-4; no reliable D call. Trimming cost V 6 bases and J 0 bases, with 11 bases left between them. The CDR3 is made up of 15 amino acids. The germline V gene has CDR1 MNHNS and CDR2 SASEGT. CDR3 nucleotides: TGTGCCAGCAGAGGCAACCGGGCAACTAATGAAAAACTGTTTTTT. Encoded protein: CASRGNRATNEKLFF.

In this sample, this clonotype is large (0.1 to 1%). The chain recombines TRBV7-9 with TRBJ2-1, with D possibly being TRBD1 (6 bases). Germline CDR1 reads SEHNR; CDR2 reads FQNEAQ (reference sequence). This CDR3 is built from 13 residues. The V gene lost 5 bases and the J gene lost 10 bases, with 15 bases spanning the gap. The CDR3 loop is CASSETGAYEQFF. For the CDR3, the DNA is TGTGCCAGCAGCGAGACAGGAGCCTACGAGCAGTTCTTC.

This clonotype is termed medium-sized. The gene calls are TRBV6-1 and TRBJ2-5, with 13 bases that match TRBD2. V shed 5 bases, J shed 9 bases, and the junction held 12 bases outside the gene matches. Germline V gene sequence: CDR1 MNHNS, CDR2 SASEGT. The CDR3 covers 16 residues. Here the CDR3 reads CASSPRTSGGQLAQYF. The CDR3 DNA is TGTGCCAGCAGTCCAAGGACTAGCGGGGGCCAATTGGCCCAGTACTTC.

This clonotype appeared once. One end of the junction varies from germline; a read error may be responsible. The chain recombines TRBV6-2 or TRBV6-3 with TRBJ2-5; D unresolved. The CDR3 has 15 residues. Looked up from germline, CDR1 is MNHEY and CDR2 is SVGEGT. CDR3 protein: CASSEEWQSYNEQYF. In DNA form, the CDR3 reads TGTGCCAGCAGTGAAGAGTGGCAGTCCTACAATGAGCAGTACTTT.

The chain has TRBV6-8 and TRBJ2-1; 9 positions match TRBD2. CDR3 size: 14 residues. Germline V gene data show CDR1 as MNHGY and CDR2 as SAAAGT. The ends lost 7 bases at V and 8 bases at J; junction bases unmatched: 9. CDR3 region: CASNLAGAGDEQFF. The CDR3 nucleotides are TGTGCCAGCAACTTAGCGGGAGCTGGCGATGAGCAGTTCTTC.

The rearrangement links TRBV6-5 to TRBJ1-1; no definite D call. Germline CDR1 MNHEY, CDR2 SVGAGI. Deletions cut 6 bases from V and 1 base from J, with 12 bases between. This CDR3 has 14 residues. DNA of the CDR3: TGTGCCAGCAGCCCCAGCCCCGAGAACACTGAAGCTTTCTTT. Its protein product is CASSPSPENTEAFF.

The CDR3 protein is CASSRLGGEQYF. CDR3 bases: TGTGCCAGCAGCCGCCTAGGCGGCGAGCAGTACTTC. This sequence joins TRBV27 and TRBJ2-5; D is uncertain. The last part of the DNA fits TRBJ2-7 better; the J call may be wrong. Germline lookup yields CDR1 MNHEY and CDR2 SMNVEV (reference sequence). This CDR3 is built from 12 residues.

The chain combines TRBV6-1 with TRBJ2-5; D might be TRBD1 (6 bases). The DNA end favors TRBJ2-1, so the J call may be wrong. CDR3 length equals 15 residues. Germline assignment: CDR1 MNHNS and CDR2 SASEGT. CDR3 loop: CASKLLGQRDYEQFF. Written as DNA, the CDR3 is TGTGCCAGCAAACTCCTTGGACAGAGAGACTACGAGCAGTTCTTC.

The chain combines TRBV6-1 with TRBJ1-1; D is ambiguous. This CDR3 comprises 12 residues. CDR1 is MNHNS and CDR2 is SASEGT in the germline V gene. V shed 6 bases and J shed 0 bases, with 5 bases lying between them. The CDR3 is CASSAMNTEAFF. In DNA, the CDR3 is TGTGCCAGCAGCGCTATGAACACTGAAGCTTTCTTT.

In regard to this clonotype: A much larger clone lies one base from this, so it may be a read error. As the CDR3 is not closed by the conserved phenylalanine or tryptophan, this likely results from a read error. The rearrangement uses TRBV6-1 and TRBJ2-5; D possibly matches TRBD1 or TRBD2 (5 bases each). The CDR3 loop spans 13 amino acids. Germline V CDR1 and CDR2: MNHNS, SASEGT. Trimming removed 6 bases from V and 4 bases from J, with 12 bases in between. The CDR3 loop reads CASRGPQPETQYY. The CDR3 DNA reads TGTGCCAGCAGGGGACCCCAGCCAGAGACCCAGTACTAC.

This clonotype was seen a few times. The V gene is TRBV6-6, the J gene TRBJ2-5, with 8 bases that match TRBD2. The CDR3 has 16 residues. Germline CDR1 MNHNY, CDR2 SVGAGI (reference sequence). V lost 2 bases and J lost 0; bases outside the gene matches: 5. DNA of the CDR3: TGTGCCAGCAGTTACGGAAAGCGGGAGTACCAAGAGACCCAGTACTTC. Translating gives CASSYGKREYQETQYF.

Here the CDR3 DNA reads TGTGCCAGCAGCCCTACCGGGGACAAAGAGACCCAGTACTTC. Protein product: CASSPTGDKETQYF. V is TRBV7-2 and J is TRBJ2-1; weak D call: TRBD1 (6 bases). The J call is uncertain, as TRBJ2-5 better fits the DNA end. Germline V gene data show CDR1 as SGHTA and CDR2 as FQGNSA. This CDR3 contains 14 residues.

The CDR3, as DNA: TGTGCCAGCAGGTGGGACAGGGGAAGTGAGCAGTACTTC. As protein: CASRWDRGSEQYF. The chain recombines TRBV6-5 with TRBJ2-4; 10 nucleotides match TRBD1. The V and J ends lost 6 bases and 13 bases, in that order; junction bases with no gene match: 9. The CDR3 spans 13 residues. Germline CDR1 reads MNHEY; CDR2 reads SVGAGI.

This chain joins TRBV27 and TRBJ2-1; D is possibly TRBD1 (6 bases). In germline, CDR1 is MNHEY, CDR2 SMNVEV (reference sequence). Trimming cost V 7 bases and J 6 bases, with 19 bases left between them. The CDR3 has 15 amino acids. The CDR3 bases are TGTGCCAGCATGGTCTCCAGGGGTGGTCTCAATGAGCAGTTCTTC. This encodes CASMVSRGGLNEQFF.